The rows below give T cell receptor beta chains drawn from one sample of a study of T cells in Graves' hyperthyroidism and ophthalmopathy. Each CDR3 protein is one row after TCRdb ran MiXCR on the multiplex PCR reads. The sample consists of hundreds of thousands of distinct CDR3 sequences, 16% of them appearing once. The specimen was blood. The source is a young woman with Graves' ophthalmopathy. CDR3s include the opening cysteine and the closing phenylalanine or tryptophan. The order of the fields is D gene, clone size, J gene, V gene, CDR3 DNA, CDR3 protein. The D gene is left open where the match is weak. Not all rows give a size; the values are once, few, many and, for expanded clones, a class.

>TRBD1|many|TRBJ1-2|TRBV28
TGTGCCAGCAGTCCTAAAAAATTGACAGGGGGCGGATATGGCTACACCTTC
CASSPKKLTGGGYGYTF
>NA|many|TRBJ1-1|TRBV7-9
TGTGCCAGCAGCTTATTAGGGCCGCGAGGATCCACTGAAGCTTTCTTT
CASSLLGPRGSTEAFF
>TRBD2|many|TRBJ2-1|TRBV5-1
TGCGCCAGCAGCGTACTAGCGGGAGTAAACAATGAGCAGTTCTTC
CASSVLAGVNNEQFF
>NA|few|TRBJ2-7|TRBV6-4
TGTGCCAGCAGTGAAGGGACATTGCTCTTCTACGAGCAGTACTTC
CASSEGTLLFYEQYF
>TRBD1|NA|TRBJ2-1|TRBV5-1
TGCGCCAGCAGCCCCACGACAGGGGCCTCCTACAATGAGCAGTTCTTC
CASSPTTGASYNEQFF
>NA|many|TRBJ1-6|TRBV6-1
TGTGCCAGCAGGAGGGTTTTAGGATCACCCCTCCACTTT
CASRRVLGSPLHF
>NA|NA|TRBJ2-7|TRBV20-1
TGCAGTGCTAGCGGCACTAGCCTCGACGAGCAGTACTTC
CSASGTSLDEQYF
>TRBD1|NA|TRBJ1-1|TRBV10-3
TGTGCCATCAGTGGCGAGGACAGGGGAACTGAAGCTTTCTTT
CAISGEDRGTEAFF
>NA|few|TRBJ2-2|TRBV10-3
TGTGCCATCAGTGAGTCGATCGGGGTTGGCGGGGAGCTGTTTTTT
CAISESIGVGGELFF
>NA|many|TRBJ2-5|TRBV7-6
TGTGCCAGCACCCCGGGTGTCCAAGAGACCCAGTACTTC
CASTPGVQETQYF
>NA|many|TRBJ2-3|TRBV20-1
TGCAGTGCTAGAGTCCTTGGCTTAGAGGGAGATACGCAGTATTTT
CSARVLGLEGDTQYF
>TRBD2|NA|TRBJ2-1|TRBV7-2
TGTGCCAGCAGCTCCCCGGTTGCTAGCGGGACCTACAATGAGCAGTTCTTC
CASSSPVASGTYNEQFF
>NA|many|TRBJ2-7|TRBV20-1
TGCAGTGCTGAGGGGTCCGCGGGGGCGCAGTACTTC
CSAEGSAGAQYF
>NA|many|TRBJ2-1|TRBV5-4
TGTGCCAGCTACACTGGACGCGACTACAATGAGCAGTTCTTC
CASYTGRDYNEQFF
>TRBD2|NA|TRBJ2-1|TRBV29-1
TGCAGCGTTGCTGGAGCGGGAGGGCCGAGGTCCTACAATGAGCAGTTCTTC
CSVAGAGGPRSYNEQFF
>TRBD1|many|TRBJ1-1|TRBV19
TGTGCCAGTAGTTGGGACAGCAACACTGAAGCTTTCTTT
CASSWDSNTEAFF
>NA|NA|TRBJ1-3|TRBV20-1
TGCAGTGCTAGAGATTCGGGAGCTGGAAACACCATATATTTT
CSARDSGAGNTIYF
>NA|many|TRBJ1-1|TRBV5-6
TGTGCCAGCAGCTTGGAAGAGAACACTGAAGCTTTCTTT
CASSLEENTEAFF
>TRBD2|many|TRBJ2-1|TRBV7-9
TGTGCCAGCAGCCCCCGATTCGCGGGGGAGTCCTACAATGAGCAGTTCTTC
CASSPRFAGESYNEQFF
>NA|many|TRBJ1-5|TRBV20-1
TGCAGTGCTAGTCGGGGGGCTGATCAGCCCCAGCATTTT
CSASRGADQPQHF
>TRBD1|many|TRBJ2-7|TRBV30
TGTGCCTGGAGCCGGGACAGGGCATACGAGCAGTACTTC
CAWSRDRAYEQYF